This TCR beta chain was recorded in a study of blood T cell repertoires in COVID-19. The germline CDR1 and CDR2 sequences are LNHDA and SQIVND (reference sequence). The CDR3 consists of 15 residues. V lost 7 bases to trimming and J lost 5 bases, with 18 bases between them. Some clones are missing from TCRdb's copy, which holds only in-frame ones; the method was immunoSEQ multiplex PCR. The table shows 330,000 or so clones, with 80% to 95% occurring only once. Material for sequencing was PBMCs or T cells enriched from blood (not recorded which). The J gene is TRBJ2-1, the V gene TRBV19; possibly TRBD2 for D (6 bases). The clonotype comes from a woman in her twenties or thirties who had recovered from COVID-19. The CDR3 is CASNHPPSADNEQFF. CDR3 nucleotide sequence: TGTGCCAGTAACCACCCCCCTAGCGCGGACAATGAGCAGTTCTTC.